This T cell receptor (beta chain) derives from a study of blood T cells in healthy people across ages. PCR was performed a second time for 7 to 11 cycles using a sample-barcoded 5' primer and a J-beta primer mix. Every molecule of cDNA carried a tag from a template-switch adaptor with 12 random nucleotides. No fewer than 3 million CDR3-containing paired-end reads came from each sample. TCRdb analysed the 5' RACE reads with MiXCR anew, one entry per CDR3 protein. The sample gives under 1,000,000 distinct CDR3 sequences, about 34% of which show up once; under 15% is in the top ten. This CDR3 comprises 14 residues. Germline-derived CDR1 and CDR2 are SNHLY and FYNNEI. V lost 6 bases, J lost 4 bases, and 2 bases stayed unmatched. Donor samples were obtained from healthy Caucasian individuals from Russia, aged roughly 6 to 90. There were at least 5.5 micrograms of total RNA extracted from every sample.

The source material was blood. The V call is TRBV2, the J call TRBJ2-1, with 11 bases matching TRBD1. The sequence came from a man in his late teens or twenties in good health. The chain's CDR3 is CASRGDRGYNEQFF. The DNA of the CDR3 is TGTGCCAGCAGGGGGGACAGGGGGTACAATGAGCAGTTCTTC.